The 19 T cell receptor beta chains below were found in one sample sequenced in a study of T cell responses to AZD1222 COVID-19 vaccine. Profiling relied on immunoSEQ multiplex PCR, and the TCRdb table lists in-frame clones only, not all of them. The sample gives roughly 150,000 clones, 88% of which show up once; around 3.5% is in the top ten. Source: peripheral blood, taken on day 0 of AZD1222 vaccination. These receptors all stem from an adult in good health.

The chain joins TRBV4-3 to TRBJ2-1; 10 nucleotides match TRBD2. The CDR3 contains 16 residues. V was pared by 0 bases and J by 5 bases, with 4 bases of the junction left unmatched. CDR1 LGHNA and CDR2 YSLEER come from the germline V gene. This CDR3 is CASSQEAGLAHNEQFF. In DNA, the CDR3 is TGCGCCAGCAGCCAAGAGGCGGGACTAGCGCACAATGAGCAGTTCTTC.

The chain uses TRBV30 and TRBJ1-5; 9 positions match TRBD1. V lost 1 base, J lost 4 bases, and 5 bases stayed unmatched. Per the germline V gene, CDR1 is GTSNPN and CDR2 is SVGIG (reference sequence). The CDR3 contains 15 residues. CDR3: CAWSGGTGTNQPQHF. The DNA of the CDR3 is TGTGCCTGGAGTGGAGGGACAGGGACGAATCAGCCCCAGCATTTT.

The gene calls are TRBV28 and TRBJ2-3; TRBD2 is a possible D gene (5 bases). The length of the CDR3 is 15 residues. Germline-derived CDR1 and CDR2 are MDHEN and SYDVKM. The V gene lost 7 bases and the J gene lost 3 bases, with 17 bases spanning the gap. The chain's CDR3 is CASNPRGQITDTQYF. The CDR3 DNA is TGTGCCAGCAACCCAAGAGGGCAGATTACAGATACGCAGTATTTT.

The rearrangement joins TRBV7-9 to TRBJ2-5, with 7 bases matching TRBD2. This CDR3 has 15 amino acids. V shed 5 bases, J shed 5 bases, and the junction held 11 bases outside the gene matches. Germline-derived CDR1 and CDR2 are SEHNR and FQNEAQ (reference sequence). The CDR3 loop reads CASSPGEGSVETQYF. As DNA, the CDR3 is TGTGCCAGCAGCCCCGGGGAGGGCTCGGTGGAGACCCAGTACTTC.

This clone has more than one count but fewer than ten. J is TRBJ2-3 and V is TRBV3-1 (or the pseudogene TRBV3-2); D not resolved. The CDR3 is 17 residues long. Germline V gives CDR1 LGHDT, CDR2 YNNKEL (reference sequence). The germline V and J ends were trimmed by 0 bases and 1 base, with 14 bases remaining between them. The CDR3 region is CASSQDRLVDGTDTQYF. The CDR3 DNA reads TGTGCCAGCAGCCAAGATCGTCTGGTGGACGGCACAGATACGCAGTATTTT.

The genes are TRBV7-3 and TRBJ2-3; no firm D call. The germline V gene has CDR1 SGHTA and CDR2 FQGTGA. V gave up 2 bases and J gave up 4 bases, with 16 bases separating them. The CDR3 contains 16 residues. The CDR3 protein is CASSLVPGRGADTQYF. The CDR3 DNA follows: TGTGCCAGCAGCTTAGTACCCGGACGTGGGGCAGATACGCAGTATTTT.

The CDR3: CASSQDLEGRGGYTF. The CDR3 DNA sequence: TGTGCCAGCAGCCAAGATCTGGAGGGACGCGGTGGCTACACCTTC. The J gene is TRBJ1-2, the V gene TRBV3-1 (or the pseudogene TRBV3-2), with D possibly matching TRBD1 (5 bases). The CDR3 has 15 amino acids. Germline CDR1 is LGHDT and CDR2 is YNNKEL (reference sequence). Trimming removed 0 bases from V and 7 bases from J, with 15 bases in between.

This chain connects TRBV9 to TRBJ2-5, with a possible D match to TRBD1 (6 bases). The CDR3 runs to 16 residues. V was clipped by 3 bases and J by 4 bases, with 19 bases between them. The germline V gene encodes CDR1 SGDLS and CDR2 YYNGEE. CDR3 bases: TGTGCCAGCAGCGCACATATCTGGGGGCTGGGAGAGACCCAGTACTTC. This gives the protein CASSAHIWGLGETQYF.

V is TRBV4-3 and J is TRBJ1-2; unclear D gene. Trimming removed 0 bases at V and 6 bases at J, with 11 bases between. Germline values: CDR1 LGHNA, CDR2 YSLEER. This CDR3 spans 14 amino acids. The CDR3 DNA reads TGCGCCAGCAGCCAAGATTTGAGTTGGAATGGCTACACCTTC. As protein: CASSQDLSWNGYTF.

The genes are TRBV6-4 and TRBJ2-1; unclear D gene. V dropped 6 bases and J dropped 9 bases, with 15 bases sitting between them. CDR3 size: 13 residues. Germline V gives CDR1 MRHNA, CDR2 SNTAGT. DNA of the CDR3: TGTGCCAGCAGCCTCGAAGGGTCTAGTGAGCAGTTCTTC. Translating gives CASSLEGSSEQFF.

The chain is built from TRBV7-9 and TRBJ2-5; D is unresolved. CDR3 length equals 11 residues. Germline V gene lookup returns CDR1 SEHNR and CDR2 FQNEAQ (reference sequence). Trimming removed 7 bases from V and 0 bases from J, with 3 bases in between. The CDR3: CASTHQETQYF. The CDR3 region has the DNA TGTGCCAGCACGCACCAAGAGACCCAGTACTTC. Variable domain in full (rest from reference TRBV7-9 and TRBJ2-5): DTGVSQNPRHKITKRGQNVTFRCDPISEHNRLYWYRQTLGQGPEFLTYFQNEAQLEKSRLLSDRFSAERPKGSFSTLEIQRTEQGDSAMYLCASTHQETQYFGPGTRLLVL.

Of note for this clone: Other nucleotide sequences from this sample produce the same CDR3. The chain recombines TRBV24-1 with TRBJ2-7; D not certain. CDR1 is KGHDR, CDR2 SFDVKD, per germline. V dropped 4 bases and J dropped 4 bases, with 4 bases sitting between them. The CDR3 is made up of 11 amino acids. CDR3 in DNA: TGTGCCACCAGTGACCTATACGAGCAGTACTTC. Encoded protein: CATSDLYEQYF.

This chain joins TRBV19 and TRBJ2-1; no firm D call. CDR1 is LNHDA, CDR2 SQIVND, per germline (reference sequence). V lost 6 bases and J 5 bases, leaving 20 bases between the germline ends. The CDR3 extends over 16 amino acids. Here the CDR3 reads CASRSLLMAENNEQFF. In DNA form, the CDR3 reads TGTGCCAGTAGGTCCCTTTTGATGGCGGAAAACAATGAGCAGTTCTTC.

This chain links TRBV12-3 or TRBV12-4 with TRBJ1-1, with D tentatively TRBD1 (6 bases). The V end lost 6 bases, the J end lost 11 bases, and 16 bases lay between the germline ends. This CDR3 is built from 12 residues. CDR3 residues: CASSPGQLEAFF. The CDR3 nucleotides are TGTGCCAGCAGCCCGGGACAATTAGAGGCTTTCTTT.

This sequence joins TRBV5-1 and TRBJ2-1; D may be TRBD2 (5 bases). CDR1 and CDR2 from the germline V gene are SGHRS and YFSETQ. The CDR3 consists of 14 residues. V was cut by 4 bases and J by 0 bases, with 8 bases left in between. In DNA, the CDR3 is TGCGCCAGCAGCGGGGAGAGCTCCTACAATGAGCAGTTCTTC. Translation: CASSGESSYNEQFF. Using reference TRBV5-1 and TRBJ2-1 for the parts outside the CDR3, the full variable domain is KAGVTQTPRYLIKTRGQQVTLSCSPISGHRSVSWYQQTPGQGLQFLFEYFSETQRNKGNFPGRFSGRQFSNSRSEMNVSTLELGDSALYLCASSGESSYNEQFFGPGTRLTVL.

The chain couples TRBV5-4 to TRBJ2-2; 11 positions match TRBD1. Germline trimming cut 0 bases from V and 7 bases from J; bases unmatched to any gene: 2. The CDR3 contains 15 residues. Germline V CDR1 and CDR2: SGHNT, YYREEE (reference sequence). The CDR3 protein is CASSLGTGGHGELFF. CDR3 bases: TGTGCCAGCAGCTTGGGGACAGGGGGCCACGGGGAGCTGTTTTTT.

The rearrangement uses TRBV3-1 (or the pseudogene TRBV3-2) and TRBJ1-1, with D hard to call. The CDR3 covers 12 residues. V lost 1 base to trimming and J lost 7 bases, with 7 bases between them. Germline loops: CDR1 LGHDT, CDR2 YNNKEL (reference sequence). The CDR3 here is CASSQGPYEAFF. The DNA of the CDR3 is TGTGCCAGCAGCCAAGGCCCTTATGAAGCTTTCTTT.

The CDR3 loop is CASSLAGTGDKYF. CDR3 coding DNA: TGTGCCAGCAGCTTAGCGGGGACAGGGGATAAGTACTTC. This chain links TRBV11-2 with TRBJ2-7, with 10 bases matching TRBD1. The CDR3 extends over 13 amino acids. With V trimmed by 1 base and J by 11 bases, 5 bases remained unmatched. The germline CDR1 and CDR2 sequences are SGHAT and FQNNGV.

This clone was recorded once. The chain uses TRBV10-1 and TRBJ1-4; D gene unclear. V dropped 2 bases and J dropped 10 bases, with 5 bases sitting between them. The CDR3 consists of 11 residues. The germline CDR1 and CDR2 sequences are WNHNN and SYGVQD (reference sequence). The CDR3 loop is CASSEDGKLFF. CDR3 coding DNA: TGCGCCAGCAGTGAGGACGGAAAACTGTTTTTT.